The 31 T cell receptor beta chains presented below share a single source sample, sequenced in a study of identical twins. TCRdb re-derived calls from the 5' RACE reads in MiXCR, one entry per CDR3 protein. The sample has about 790,000 distinct CDR3 sequences, around a sixth seen once; the top ten hold around 12%. A further study also used this sample, focusing on T cells expressing NK-cell markers.

Sequences were obtained from PBMCs. All receptors come from a woman between 18 and 29 years old in good health.

The V and J genes are TRBV6-5 and TRBJ2-3; D is perhaps TRBD1 or TRBD2 (6 bases each). The CDR3 runs to 17 residues. The V and J ends lost 2 bases and 0 bases respectively, with 15 bases between them. Germline assignment: CDR1 MNHEY and CDR2 SVGAGI. The CDR3 spells CASSYGGGAASTDTQYF. CDR3 nucleotide sequence: TGTGCCAGCAGTTACGGGGGCGGGGCGGCCAGCACAGATACGCAGTATTTT.

This clonotype appeared a few times. The gene calls are TRBV10-3 and TRBJ2-7, with D perhaps TRBD1 (5 bases). Trimming cost V 5 bases and J 1 base, with 6 bases left between them. This CDR3 is 12 amino acids long. Germline V gene data show CDR1 as ENHRY and CDR2 as SYGVKD. DNA of the CDR3: TGTGCCATCAGTCCAGGGTCCTACGAGCAGTACTTC. This encodes CAISPGSYEQYF.

The genes are TRBV29-1 and TRBJ2-7, with D possibly being TRBD2 (6 bases). This CDR3 contains 13 residues. V lost 0 bases to trimming and J lost 2 bases, with 8 bases between them. Looked up from germline, CDR1 is SQVTM and CDR2 is ANQGSEA. The CDR3 sequence: CSVEEGGTYEQYF. The CDR3 DNA is TGCAGCGTTGAAGAAGGCGGGACCTACGAGCAGTACTTC.

The rearrangement joins TRBV27 to TRBJ1-2, with 9 bases that match TRBD1. The CDR3 is 14 residues long. Trimming took 6 bases from V and 8 from J; bases not matched to a gene: 10. The germline V gene has CDR1 MNHEY and CDR2 SMNVEV (reference sequence). CDR3 amino acids: CASSRGTGLWGYTF. The CDR3 bases are TGTGCCAGCAGCCGCGGGACAGGGCTTTGGGGCTACACCTTC.

This clonotype has more than one count but fewer than ten. The chain combines TRBV7-9 with TRBJ2-1; the match to TRBD2 covers 8 bases. Germline CDR1 and CDR2: SEHNR and FQNEAQ (reference sequence). This CDR3 has 14 residues. V gave up 5 bases and J gave up 3 bases; unmatched junction bases: 3. CDR3 sequence: CASSTGTSYNEQFF. Here the CDR3 DNA reads TGTGCCAGCAGCACCGGGACTAGCTACAATGAGCAGTTCTTC.

This clonotype was observed a few times. The chain joins TRBV7-9 to TRBJ1-1; D not resolved. The germline V and J ends were trimmed by 10 bases and 6 bases, with 6 bases remaining between them. This CDR3 spans 9 amino acids. Germline CDR1 SEHNR, CDR2 FQNEAQ (reference sequence). CDR3 in DNA: TGTGCCATTAATCCTGAAGCTTTCTTT. Amino acids: CAINPEAFF.

This clonotype was seen at least ten times. The chain couples TRBV20-1 to TRBJ2-3, with D possibly TRBD2 on 5 matching bases. Germline lookup yields CDR1 DFQATT and CDR2 SNEGSKA (reference sequence). The CDR3 runs to 12 residues. Trimming cost V 3 bases and J 4 bases, with 8 bases left between them. CDR3 in amino acids: CSARPGADTQYF. The DNA of the CDR3 is TGCAGTGCTAGGCCCGGGGCAGATACGCAGTATTTT.

A few counts support this clonotype. This chain uses TRBV3-1 with TRBJ2-4; D not resolved. Deletions cut 2 bases from V and 12 bases from J, with 11 bases between. The CDR3 consists of 12 residues. CDR1 and CDR2 from the germline V gene are LGHDT and YNNKEL (reference sequence). The CDR3 loop reads CASSQYPSAQYF. CDR3 DNA: TGTGCCAGCAGCCAATATCCGTCGGCTCAGTACTTC. Full variable domain (rest looked up from reference TRBV3-1 and TRBJ2-4): DTAVSQTPKYLVTQMGNDKSIKCEQNLGHDTMYWYKQDSKKFLKIMFSYNNKELIINETVPNRFSPKSPDKAHLNLHINSLELGDSAVYFCASSQYPSAQYFGAGTRLSVL.

This chain links TRBV5-1 with TRBJ2-3; a weak D match, TRBD1 (5 bases). This CDR3 is 14 amino acids long. CDR1 and CDR2 (germline): SGHRS, YFSETQ. Deletions cut 1 base from V and 4 bases from J, with 10 bases between. The CDR3 DNA reads as TGCGCCAGCAGCTTGAACAGGAGACCAGATACGCAGTATTTT. It yields the protein CASSLNRRPDTQYF.

The chain employs TRBV7-9 and TRBJ2-5; no clear D gene. Trimming took off 5 bases at V and 5 bases at J, with 12 bases between the two ends. CDR1 SEHNR and CDR2 FQNEAQ come from the germline V gene (reference sequence). The CDR3 totals 13 residues. CDR3 DNA: TGTGCCAGCAGCCGTAAATCCTTGGAGACCCAGTACTTC. This gives the protein CASSRKSLETQYF.

This clonotype was picked up a small number of times. V gene TRBV6-5 combines with J gene TRBJ1-3, with D unresolved. Trimming shortened V by 0 bases and J by 7 bases, and 7 bases separated the two germline ends. CDR3 length equals 13 residues. CDR1 MNHEY and CDR2 SVGAGI come from the germline V gene. The CDR3: CASSYSNSNTIYF. For the CDR3, the DNA is TGTGCCAGCAGTTACTCGAACAGTAACACCATATATTTT.

This sequence joins TRBV4-2 and TRBJ1-1, with D perhaps matching TRBD1 (6 bases). This CDR3 region has 14 residues. The V gene's germline CDR1 is LGHNA and CDR2 YNFKEQ. The V and J ends lost 3 bases and 4 bases respectively, with 12 bases between them. CDR3 region: CASSQGGGPTEAFF. DNA for the CDR3: TGTGCCAGCAGCCAGGGAGGGGGTCCCACTGAAGCTTTCTTT.

This clonotype was observed a few times. This rearrangement joins TRBV20-1 to TRBJ2-1, with 10 bases matching TRBD2. Unmatched junction bases numbered 4, after V lost 5 bases and J lost 6 bases. CDR3 length equals 13 residues. Germline lookup yields CDR1 DFQATT and CDR2 SNEGSKA (reference sequence). The DNA of the CDR3 is TGCAGTGCTCCTAGCGGGGGAGGCAATGAGCAGTTCTTC. It encodes CSAPSGGGNEQFF.

This clonotype appeared a few times. The V gene is TRBV12-3 or TRBV12-4, the J gene TRBJ1-1; a possible D gene is TRBD1 (6 bases). V lost 5 bases and J lost 7, with 20 bases in between. The CDR3 covers 15 residues. The CDR3 nucleotides are TGTGCCAGCAGTACCCCTCACAGGGCGGGAAATGAAGCTTTCTTT. The encoded protein is CASSTPHRAGNEAFF.

Ten or more counts support this clonotype. This chain connects TRBV7-9 to TRBJ2-5; no firm D call. V was pared by 2 bases and J by 3 bases, with 4 bases between. Germline CDR1 SEHNR, CDR2 FQNEAQ (reference sequence). The CDR3 is 12 amino acids. The CDR3 sequence is CASSLPEETQYF. The CDR3 DNA sequence: TGTGCCAGCAGCTTACCTGAAGAGACCCAGTACTTC.

V gene TRBV29-1 combines with J gene TRBJ2-1; the D gene is possibly TRBD1 (6 bases). The V gene's germline CDR1 is SQVTM and CDR2 ANQGSEA. The CDR3 extends over 12 amino acids. V gave up 3 bases and J gave up 10 bases, with 13 bases separating them. The CDR3 is CSVDLGAKEQFF. In DNA, the CDR3 is TGCAGCGTTGATCTGGGGGCGAAGGAGCAGTTCTTC.

The chain joins TRBV30 to TRBJ2-1, with D tentatively TRBD1 or TRBD2 (5 bases each). There are 13 residues in the CDR3. V was pared by 2 bases and J by 4 bases, with 9 bases between. Germline loops: CDR1 GTSNPN, CDR2 SVGIG (reference sequence). CDR3 DNA sequence: TGTGCCTGGAGTAGAGGGGTTTACAATGAGCAGTTCTTC. Its translation: CAWSRGVYNEQFF.

The chain carries TRBV5-6 and TRBJ2-5; TRBD2 agrees at 7 bases. The junction had 7 bases not matched to a gene; V was cut back by 2 bases and J by 3 bases. Looked up from germline, CDR1 is SGHDT and CDR2 is YYEEEE. The CDR3 extends over 15 amino acids. The CDR3 sequence is CASSFPGGSKETQYF. The CDR3 region has the DNA TGTGCCAGCAGCTTTCCGGGGGGTTCGAAAGAGACCCAGTACTTC.

The chain carries TRBV6-5 and TRBJ1-2; D uncertain. The CDR3 totals 15 residues. V dropped 3 bases and J dropped 4 bases, with 15 bases sitting between them. CDR1 MNHEY and CDR2 SVGAGI come from the germline V gene. This CDR3 reads CASSYGQADVYGYTF. The CDR3 coding sequence is TGTGCCAGCAGTTATGGGCAGGCCGACGTCTATGGCTACACCTTC.

CDR3 protein: CASSSINRVVRGYTF. CDR3 coding DNA: TGTGCCAGCAGCTCCATCAACAGGGTAGTGCGTGGCTACACCTTC. The chain combines TRBV7-2 with TRBJ1-2, with TRBD1 as a possible D gene (6 bases). CDR1 is SGHTA and CDR2 is FQGNSA in the germline V gene. The germline V and J ends were trimmed by 4 bases and 7 bases, with 19 bases remaining between them. The CDR3 is 15 amino acids.

The V gene is TRBV5-1, the J gene TRBJ2-1; 11 nucleotides line up with TRBD1. CDR3 size: 16 residues. CDR1 and CDR2 (germline): SGHRS, YFSETQ. The V and J ends lost 4 bases and 7 bases, in that order; junction bases with no gene match: 10. The CDR3 DNA reads as TGCGCCAGCAGCCCCGGGGACAGGGGGACATTAAATGAGCAGTTCTTC. This translates into CASSPGDRGTLNEQFF.

The rearrangement uses TRBV25-1 and TRBJ2-2; a possible D gene is TRBD1 (6 bases). Trimming took off 6 bases at V and 0 bases at J, with 20 bases between the two ends. The CDR3 sequence is 18 residues long. Germline CDR1 and CDR2: MGHDK and SYGVNS. The CDR3 protein is CASSASVGQKTNTGELFF. CDR3 nucleotide sequence: TGTGCCAGCAGCGCCTCCGTAGGACAGAAGACGAACACCGGGGAGCTGTTTTTT. The whole variable domain, remainder taken from reference TRBV25-1 and TRBJ2-2, is EADIYQTPRYLVIGTGKKITLECSQTMGHDKMYWYQQDPGMELHLIHYSYGVNSTEKGDLSSESTVSRIRTEHFPLTLESARPSHTSQYLCASSASVGQKTNTGELFFGEGSRLTVL.

This clonotype came up a few times. Compared with germline, one end of the junction differs, possibly owing to a read error. The chain uses TRBV6-1 and TRBJ2-3; no clear D gene. Germline-derived CDR1 and CDR2 are MNHNS and SASEGT. The CDR3 runs 13 residues. The CDR3: CASREVNTDTQYF. CDR3 DNA sequence: TGTGCCAGCAGAGAAGTAAACACAGATACGCAGTATTTT.

This clonotype was counted a few times. The rearrangement links TRBV10-3 to TRBJ1-6; possibly TRBD1 for D (5 bases). CDR1 and CDR2 (germline): ENHRY, SYGVKD. This CDR3 contains 17 residues. Between the trimmed V and J ends, which lost 3 bases and 4 bases, there was a span of 16 bases. The CDR3 region is CAISDDKGTDYNSPLHF. The CDR3 nucleotides are TGTGCCATCAGTGACGACAAGGGGACCGATTATAATTCACCCCTCCACTTT.

This clonotype was found a few times. V is TRBV21-1 and J is TRBJ1-2; the table assigns TRBD1, which was not confirmed against the DNA. TRBV21-1 is a pseudogene. CDR3 size: 14 residues. This CDR3 reads CASSPRTGSRGYTF. CDR3 coding DNA: TGTGCCAGCAGCCCGAGAACAGGGTCGAGGGGCTACACCTTC.

The sample holds a few counts of this clonotype. An end of the junction differs from the germline gene, which may be a read error. V is TRBV3-1 and J is TRBJ1-5, with D hard to call. This CDR3 contains 13 residues. The germline V gene encodes CDR1 LGHDT and CDR2 YNNKEL (reference sequence). CDR3 coding DNA: TGTGCCAGCAGTCAAGCCCCCGGTCAGCCCCAGCATTTT. Encoded protein: CASSQAPGQPQHF.

The chain couples TRBV20-1 to TRBJ2-1, with 11 bases identical to TRBD2. CDR3 length equals 14 residues. Germline CDR1 and CDR2: DFQATT and SNEGSKA (reference sequence). The V gene end was trimmed by 6 bases and the J gene end by 2 bases; junction bases not matched to a gene: 3. CDR3 in amino acids: CSAPLAGAYNEQFF. The CDR3 DNA sequence: TGCAGTGCCCCACTAGCGGGGGCCTACAATGAGCAGTTCTTC.

In its sample, this clonotype was seen a few times. The chain joins TRBV2 to TRBJ2-2, with 12 bases that match TRBD2. Unmatched junction bases numbered 4, after V lost 9 bases and J lost 8 bases. Germline V lookup: CDR1 SNHLY, CDR2 FYNNEI. The CDR3 runs to 13 residues. The CDR3 DNA reads TGTGCCAGTGGACTAGCGGGGAATGGGGAGCTGTTTTTT. Translation: CASGLAGNGELFF.

This chain uses TRBV5-1 with TRBJ2-7; no firm D call. The V gene lost 3 bases and the J gene lost 4 bases, with 11 bases spanning the gap. In germline, CDR1 is SGHRS, CDR2 YFSETQ. This CDR3 comprises 13 residues. CDR3 nucleotides: TGCGCCAGCAGCTGGGAACTGAAATACGAGCAGTACTTC. Protein sequence: CASSWELKYEQYF.

CDR3 amino acids: CASTPRVPNEQFF. CDR3 sequence (DNA): TGTGCCAGCACTCCCCGGGTTCCCAATGAGCAGTTCTTC. The chain links TRBV12-3 or TRBV12-4 to TRBJ2-1; D remains unclear. The CDR3 is 13 amino acids. Trimming pared 7 bases from V and 6 bases from J, leaving 13 bases between.

This clonotype showed up many times. This chain links TRBV10-3 with TRBJ1-1; D may be TRBD1 (6 bases). There are 14 residues in the CDR3. V was clipped by 4 bases and J by 7 bases, with 16 bases between them. CDR1 is ENHRY and CDR2 is SYGVKD in the germline V gene. The CDR3 loop reads CAISGQVGKGEAFF. CDR3 coding DNA: TGTGCCATCAGTGGACAGGTGGGAAAGGGTGAAGCTTTCTTT.